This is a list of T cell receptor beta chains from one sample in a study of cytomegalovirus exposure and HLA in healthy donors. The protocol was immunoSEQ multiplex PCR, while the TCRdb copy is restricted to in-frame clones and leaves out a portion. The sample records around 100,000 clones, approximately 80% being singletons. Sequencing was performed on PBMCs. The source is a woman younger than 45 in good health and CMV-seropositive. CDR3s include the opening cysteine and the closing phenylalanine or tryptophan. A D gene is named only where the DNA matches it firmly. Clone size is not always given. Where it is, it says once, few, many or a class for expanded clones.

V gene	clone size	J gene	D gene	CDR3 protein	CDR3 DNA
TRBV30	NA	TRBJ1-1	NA	CAWSAHLKNTEAFF	TGTGCCTGGAGCGCCCACCTAAAGAACACTGAAGCTTTCTTT
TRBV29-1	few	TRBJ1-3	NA	CSVRYADNSGNTIYF	TGCAGCGTTCGGTACGCGGACAACTCTGGAAACACCATATATTTT
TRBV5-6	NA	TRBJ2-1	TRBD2	CASSFLSGGDWYEQFF	TGTGCCAGCAGCTTCCTTAGCGGGGGGGATTGGTATGAGCAGTTCTTC
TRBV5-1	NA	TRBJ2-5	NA	CASSPYGETQYF	TGCGCCAGCAGCCCGTACGGGGAGACCCAGTACTTC
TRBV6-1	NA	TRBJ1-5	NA	CASSGEYQQPQHF	TGTGCCAGCAGTGGGGAGTACCAGCAGCCCCAGCATTTT
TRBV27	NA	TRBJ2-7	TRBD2	CASSFDSGSDEQYF	TGTGCCAGCAGTTTTGATAGCGGGAGCGACGAGCAGTACTTC
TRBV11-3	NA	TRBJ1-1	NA	CASSLFPDQADTEAFF	TGTGCCAGCAGCTTATTCCCGGACCAAGCGGACACTGAAGCTTTCTTT
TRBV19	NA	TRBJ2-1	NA	CASSLSGLLVSYNEQFF	TGTGCCAGTAGTCTATCGGGACTTCTTGTCTCCTACAATGAGCAGTTCTTC
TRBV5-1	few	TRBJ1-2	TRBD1	CASSLYTGQGVGYTF	TGCGCCAGCAGCTTGTACACCGGACAGGGGGTTGGCTACACCTTC
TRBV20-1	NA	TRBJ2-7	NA	CSASRHEQYF	TGCAGTGCCTCCAGGCACGAGCAGTACTTC
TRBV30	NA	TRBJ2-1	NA	CAWSGAYFETDNEQFF	TGTGCCTGGAGTGGGGCTTACTTCGAAACCGACAATGAGCAGTTCTTC
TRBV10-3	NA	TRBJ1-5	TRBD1	CAISSQDRANNQPQHF	TGTGCCATCAGTTCCCAGGACAGGGCGAACAATCAGCCCCAGCATTTT
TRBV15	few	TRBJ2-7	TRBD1	CATNDPRLDREEF	TGTGCCACCAACGATCCAAGGCTGGACAGGGAAGAATTC
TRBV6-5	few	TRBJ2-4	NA	CASGTQNRIQYF	TGTGCCAGCGGGACTCAAAACAGAATTCAGTACTTC
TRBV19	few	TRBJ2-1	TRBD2	CASSIAGGPYNEQFF	TGTGCCAGTAGCATAGCGGGGGGCCCCTACAATGAGCAGTTCTTC
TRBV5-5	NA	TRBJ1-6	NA	CASSFLGGDSPLHF	TGTGCCAGCAGCTTCCTCGGCGGGGATTCACCCCTCCACTTT
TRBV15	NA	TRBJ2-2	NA	CATSRTGFGTGELFF	TGTGCCACCAGCAGAACAGGGTTTGGCACCGGGGAGCTGTTTTTT
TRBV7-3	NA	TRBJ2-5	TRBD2	CASSSGLAGDQETQYF	TGTGCCAGCAGCTCAGGACTAGCGGGGGACCAAGAGACCCAGTACTTC
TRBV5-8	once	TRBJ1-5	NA	CASRDGQLNQPQHF	TGTGCCAGCCGCGACGGACAGCTCAATCAGCCCCAGCATTTT
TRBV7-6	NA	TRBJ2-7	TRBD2	CASSLASQRGLGVQYF	TGTGCCAGCAGCTTAGCTTCGCAGCGGGGGTTGGGGGTGCAGTACTTC
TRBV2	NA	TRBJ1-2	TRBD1	CASSGGYGYTF	TGTGCCAGCTCAGGGGGCTATGGCTACACCTTC
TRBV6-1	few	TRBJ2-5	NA	CASTLSGRGWETQYF	TGTGCCAGCACCCTTTCTGGCAGGGGATGGGAGACCCAGTACTTC
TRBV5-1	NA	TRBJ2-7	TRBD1	CASSGGTGAVSYEQYF	TGCGCCAGCAGCGGAGGGACAGGGGCCGTATCCTACGAGCAGTACTTC
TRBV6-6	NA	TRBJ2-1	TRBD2	CASSKGLAVYNEQFF	TGTGCCAGCAGTAAGGGACTAGCGGTTTACAATGAGCAGTTCTTC
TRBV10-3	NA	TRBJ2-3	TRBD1	CAISERDRGSTDTQYF	TGTGCCATCAGTGAGCGGGACAGGGGAAGCACAGATACGCAGTATTTT
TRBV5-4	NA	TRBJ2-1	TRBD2	CASSSGTSGGYNEQFF	TGTGCCAGCAGCTCAGGGACTAGCGGGGGCTACAATGAGCAGTTCTTC
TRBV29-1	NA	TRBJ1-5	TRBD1	CSVVGGGGQPQHF	TGCAGCGTTGTTGGAGGGGGCGGACAGCCCCAGCATTTT
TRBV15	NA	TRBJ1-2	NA	CATSSAFRRDGYTF	TGTGCCACCAGCAGTGCTTTCAGGCGGGATGGCTACACCTTC
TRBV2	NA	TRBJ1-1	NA	CASSDQGTNTEAFF	TGTGCCAGCAGTGACCAGGGAACCAACACTGAAGCTTTCTTT
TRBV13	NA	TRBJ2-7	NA	CASSPPRGSFYEQYF	TGTGCCAGCAGCCCCCCCAGGGGCTCCTTTTACGAGCAGTACTTC